Sequencing of this TCR beta chain was carried out in a study of cytomegalovirus exposure and HLA in healthy donors. General observations from the study: In a later analysis, first-cohort TCR clusters were found to tend to co-occur in the 120 validation repertoires. With high specificity and sensitivity, the classifier reportedly diagnosed cytomegalovirus status.

With 1 base clipped from V and 4 bases from J, the junction kept 20 bases outside the gene matches. This CDR3 has 20 residues. From germline, CDR1 is LGHNA and CDR2 YNFKEQ. Note on this clone: Antigen unknown.

This table comes from immunoSEQ multiplex PCR, and its TCRdb copy is limited to in-frame clones, with some not included. The sample contains 110,000 to 150,000 clones, about 86% of which appear only once. The clonotype originates from a man between 18 and 35 years old in good health and CMV-seronegative. The V call is TRBV4-2, the J call TRBJ2-5, with 8 bases lining up with TRBD2. The material sequenced was PBMCs. The CDR3 loop reads CASSQAPLTGGGDGGETQYF. DNA of the CDR3: TGTGCCAGCAGCCAAGCCCCTCTCACGGGGGGGGGCGATGGTGGAGAGACCCAGTACTTC.